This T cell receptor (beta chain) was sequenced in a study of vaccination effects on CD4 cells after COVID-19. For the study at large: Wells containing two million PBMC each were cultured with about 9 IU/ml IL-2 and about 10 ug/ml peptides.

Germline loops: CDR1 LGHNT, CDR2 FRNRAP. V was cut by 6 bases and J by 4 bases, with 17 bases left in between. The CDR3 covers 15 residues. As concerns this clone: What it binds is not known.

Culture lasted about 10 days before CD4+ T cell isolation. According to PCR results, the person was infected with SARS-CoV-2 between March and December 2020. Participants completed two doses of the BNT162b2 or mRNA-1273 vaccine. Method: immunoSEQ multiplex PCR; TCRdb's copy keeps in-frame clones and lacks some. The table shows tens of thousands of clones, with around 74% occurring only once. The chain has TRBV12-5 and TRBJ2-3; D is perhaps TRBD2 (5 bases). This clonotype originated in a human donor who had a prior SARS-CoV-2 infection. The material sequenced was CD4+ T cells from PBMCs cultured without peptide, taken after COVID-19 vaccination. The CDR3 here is CASGSGVRISDTQYF. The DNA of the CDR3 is TGTGCTAGTGGATCCGGGGTTCGGATTTCAGATACGCAGTATTTT. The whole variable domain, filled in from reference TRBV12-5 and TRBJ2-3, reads DARVTQTPRHKVTEMGQEVTMRCQPILGHNTVFWYRQTMMQGLELLAYFRNRAPLDDSGMPKDRFSAEMPDATLATLKIQPSEPRDSAVYFCASGSGVRISDTQYFGPGTRLTVL.